This entry features one TCR beta chain sequence. Each sample's cDNA came from eight separate reactions. TCRdb reprocessed the 5' RACE reads, keeping one entry per CDR3 protein, no DNA. Here the sample table reports about 420,000 distinct CDR3 sequences. This sample was taken from a study of monozygotic twins with inflammatory bowel disease. The CDR3 runs to 14 residues. Germline assignment: CDR1 DFQATT and CDR2 SNEGSKA (reference sequence). This chain uses TRBV20-1 with TRBJ2-1; TCRdb proposes TRBD1, but this gene call is untestable without DNA. Sequencing input: blood. The receptor comes from a human donor with ulcerative colitis or Crohn's disease, or a healthy co-twin of an affected twin (not recorded which). CDR3 residues: CSARDLSRGIEQFF.